This TCR beta chain originates from a study of Ad26.COV2.S vaccination and SARS-CoV-2 variants. Produced via immunoSEQ multiplex PCR; TCRdb's table is partial and in-frame only. This table holds about 400,000 clones, about 91% found once. Specified treatment: around 19 received Ad26.COV2.S at low or high dose, single or two shots; roughly five received placebo; per-sample allocation not given. At day 63 after the first vaccine or placebo injection, samples were drawn. The germline V gene encodes CDR1 SGDLS and CDR2 YYNGEE. V lost 1 base and J lost 2, with 11 bases in between. This CDR3 contains 15 residues.

The sequences come from peripheral blood, collected in a trial of Ad26.COV2.S vaccine versus placebo. The chain employs TRBV9 and TRBJ2-3; D gene uncertain. The clonotype was recovered from a person between 18 and 65 years old who received the Ad26.COV2.S COVID-19 vaccine or a placebo. CDR3 amino acids: CASSVRGGITDTQYF. The CDR3 DNA follows: TGTGCCAGCAGCGTACGCGGCGGTATCACAGATACGCAGTATTTT.